A selection of T cell receptor beta chains follows, all from one sample in a study of T cell repertoires in cytomegalovirus infection. MiXCR, applied by TCRdb to the reads, yields one record per CDR3 protein. The sample has just under 550,000 distinct CDR3 sequences; more than 20% are singletons. The sequenced sample consisted of PBMCs. The source of these receptors is a human donor in good health (CMV status not recorded). Some clones in this sample may be carry-over from other donors' samples. CDR3s include the opening cysteine and the closing phenylalanine or tryptophan. The D gene is left open where the match is weak. Expanded clones get a size class; other rows say once, few or many, or leave the size out.

J	D	size	V	CDR3
TRBJ2-1	TRBD1	many	TRBV7-8	CASKTGQADYNEQFF
TRBJ1-1	-	-	TRBV12-5	CASGPGTLNTEAFF
TRBJ2-3	TRBD2	many	TRBV7-8	CASSLVSLAVTDTQYF
TRBJ1-5	-	-	TRBV7-7	CARLGTAMDGSNQPQHF
TRBJ1-6	-	-	TRBV6-6	CASSYSSEREPLHF
TRBJ2-7	TRBD2	many	TRBV7-2	CASSLEGTSGGYEQYF
TRBJ1-6	-	-	TRBV11-2	CASSLVNRANSPLHF
TRBJ2-1	-	-	TRBV10-3	CAISEYWDHQGEQFF
TRBJ1-5	-	many	TRBV6-2/TRBV6-3	CASSFPDFGILSNQPQHF
TRBJ2-3	TRBD2	many	TRBV7-6	CASSSPPGLRTDTQYF
TRBJ1-2	TRBD1	-	TRBV19	CASSTTGTGVYGYTF
TRBJ2-1	TRBD2	few	TRBV7-9	CASSLKGTSGSGREQFF
TRBJ2-1	-	-	TRBV6-2/TRBV6-3	CASSSVHLILSPFF
TRBJ2-5	-	-	TRBV19	CASSIVAQKETQYF
TRBJ2-1	-	many	TRBV7-8	CASSLGTASYNEQFF
TRBJ1-2	-	many	TRBV29-1	CSAEGSGGGYTF
TRBJ1-5	-	-	TRBV27	CASSPRHSQPQHF
TRBJ2-5	-	-	TRBV27	CASRLNGGQETQYF
TRBJ1-1	-	-	TRBV7-2	CASSLVGGMNTEAFF
TRBJ2-1	-	-	TRBV20-1	CSARVGFYNEQFF
TRBJ2-7	TRBD2	-	TRBV28	CASSLSYGGGSSYEQYF
TRBJ2-7	-	-	TRBV20-1	CSAKRPVSYEQYF
TRBJ1-1	TRBD1	-	TRBV7-9	CASSKQGSNEAFF
TRBJ2-1	TRBD2	many	TRBV7-2	CASSSGLATWNEQFF
TRBJ1-3	-	many	TRBV7-2	CASSSSRPLSGNTIYF
TRBJ1-3	-	few	TRBV11-2	CASSRTRLDPGLGNTIYF
TRBJ2-3	TRBD2	-	TRBV2	CASSDLAGGTQYF
TRBJ1-2	TRBD1	-	TRBV29-1	CSVESDRGVGYTF
TRBJ2-4	TRBD2	-	TRBV6-2/TRBV6-3	CASRTNSGRITKNIQYF
TRBJ1-2	-	once	TRBV19	CASSIATVSNYGYTF
TRBJ2-2	-	many	TRBV7-2	CARPMGGTGELFF
TRBJ2-3	-	few	TRBV29-1	CSVRRRTTQTFTDTQYF
TRBJ1-2	-	few	TRBV28	CASSLPQGHYGYTF
TRBJ1-2	TRBD1	few	TRBV30	CAWSPVGDRGNYGYTF
TRBJ2-1	TRBD2	few	TRBV7-2	CASSFPTSGRPSSYNEQFF
TRBJ1-4	-	-	TRBV5-4	CASSLGEAPAEKLFF
TRBJ1-3	TRBD1	-	TRBV27	CASSPRDRGYTIYF
TRBJ1-2	TRBD1	-	TRBV28	CASRTTGVYGYTF
TRBJ1-2	TRBD1	few	TRBV10-3	CAISSDRQGDGYTF
TRBJ2-2	-	-	TRBV24-1	CATSAWRTGELFF
TRBJ2-1	-	few	TRBV4-1	CASSQDSPNLNEQFF
TRBJ2-6	-	-	TRBV28	CASSFPGAGANVLTF
TRBJ2-1	TRBD2	once	TRBV5-1	CASSLVSGSSTEQFF
TRBJ2-1	TRBD2	-	TRBV7-9	CASSPGLADSYNEQFF
TRBJ2-2	TRBD2	many	TRBV7-2	CASSLSWTSVIGELFF
TRBJ2-2	TRBD2	-	TRBV5-4	CASSPWGWTTSGNTGELFF
TRBJ2-7	-	-	TRBV19	CASSILFSRNEQYF
TRBJ2-2	-	-	TRBV12-3/TRBV12-4	CASSPGQTNTGELFF
TRBJ2-1	-	many	TRBV6-1	CASSPHGGPNEQFF
TRBJ2-1	-	few	TRBV6-2/TRBV6-3	CASSYAREFYNEQFF
TRBJ2-2	TRBD1	many	TRBV7-8	CASGRNRNRGATGELFF
TRBJ2-2	-	few	TRBV7-9	CASSSRGWGRAVTGELFF
TRBJ2-5	TRBD2	few	TRBV5-4	CASSGGTSRETQYF
TRBJ1-6	-	few	TRBV6-2/TRBV6-3	CASSYVTGSTSSLHF
TRBJ2-7	-	-	TRBV30	CAWSPGPVEQYF
TRBJ2-5	-	many	TRBV7-2	CASNQNGGDLQETQYF
TRBJ2-7	-	-	TRBV29-1	CSAAGPSSYEQYF